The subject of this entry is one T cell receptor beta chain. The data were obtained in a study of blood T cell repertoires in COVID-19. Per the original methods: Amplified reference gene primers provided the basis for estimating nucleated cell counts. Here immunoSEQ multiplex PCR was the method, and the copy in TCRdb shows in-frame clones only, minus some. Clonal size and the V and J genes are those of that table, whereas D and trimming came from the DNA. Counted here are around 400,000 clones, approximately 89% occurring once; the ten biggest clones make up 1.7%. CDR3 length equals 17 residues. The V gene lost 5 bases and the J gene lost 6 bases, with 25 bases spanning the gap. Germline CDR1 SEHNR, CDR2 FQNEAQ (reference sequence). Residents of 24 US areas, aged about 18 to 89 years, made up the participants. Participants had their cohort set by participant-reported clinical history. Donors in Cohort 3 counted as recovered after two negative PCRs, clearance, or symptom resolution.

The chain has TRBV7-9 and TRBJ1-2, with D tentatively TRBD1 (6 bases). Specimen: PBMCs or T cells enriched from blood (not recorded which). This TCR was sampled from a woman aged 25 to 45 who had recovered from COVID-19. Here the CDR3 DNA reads TGTGCCAGCAGCCCCGAGGGGTGGAGACAGGCTCCTCATGGCTACACCTTC. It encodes CASSPEGWRQAPHGYTF.